These 21 T cell receptor beta chains came from one sample sequenced in a study of OX40 agonist ivuxolimab in advanced cancers. Only in-frame clones appear in the TCRdb table, and some are missing; sequencing was by immunoSEQ multiplex PCR. This sample carries about 83,000 clones, 65% to 90% of them seen once, and the ten largest clones take around 0.6%. The sample here was CD4+ or CD8+ T cells sorted from blood, taken in a trial of the OX40 agonist ivuxolimab. These receptors were taken from an adult with an advanced solid tumor such as melanoma, head and neck, liver or kidney cancer.

The J gene is TRBJ2-1, the V gene TRBV6-7; D uncertain. TRBV6-7 is identified as an open reading frame with a role that is uncertain. Trimming took off 10 bases at V and 0 bases at J, with 13 bases between the two ends. The CDR3 extends over 14 amino acids. The CDR3 loop reads CATVHPRSYNEQFF. CDR3 bases: TGTGCCACCGTACACCCGCGCTCCTACAATGAGCAGTTCTTC.

The chain uses TRBV10-1 and TRBJ2-6; D could derive from TRBD1 or TRBD2 (5 bases each). The CDR3 spans 19 residues. The V and J ends lost 7 bases and 0 bases respectively, with 22 bases between them. CDR1 is WNHNN and CDR2 is SYGVQD in the germline V gene (reference sequence). In DNA, the CDR3 is TGCGCCAGCACCGAGGGCGGGCAAGGGGATTACTCTGGGGCCAACGTCCTGACTTTC. This encodes CASTEGGQGDYSGANVLTF.

The V gene is TRBV6-1, the J gene TRBJ1-4, with TRBD1 matching over 10 bases. CDR3 length: 15 residues. Germline CDR1 reads MNHNS; CDR2 reads SASEGT. Trimming removed 6 bases from V and 4 bases from J; junction bases left unmatched: 5. Written as DNA, the CDR3 is TGTGCCAGCAGAGGGACAGGGGCCGGTAATGAAAAACTGTTTTTT. Protein: CASRGTGAGNEKLFF.

CDR3 sequence: CASSGIGRSDTQYF. The DNA of the CDR3 is TGTGCCAGCAGCGGGATCGGGAGGTCAGATACGCAGTATTTT. This chain joins TRBV6-1 and TRBJ2-3, with 7 bases identical to TRBD2. The V gene's germline CDR1 is MNHNS and CDR2 SASEGT. The V gene end was trimmed by 6 bases and the J gene end by 4 bases; junction bases not matched to a gene: 7. The CDR3 has 14 residues.

The chain combines TRBV19 with TRBJ1-5, with 8 bases fitting TRBD1. The CDR3 has 14 amino acids. The germline V gene has CDR1 LNHDA and CDR2 SQIVND (reference sequence). J gave up 3 bases and V 7 bases, and 5 bases lay outside the gene matches. CDR3: CASKMGQDNQPQHF. The CDR3 DNA follows: TGTGCCAGTAAGATGGGACAGGACAATCAGCCCCAGCATTTT.

This chain connects TRBV7-9 to TRBJ2-1; D gene ambiguous. The CDR3 has 15 residues. Looked up from germline, CDR1 is SEHNR and CDR2 is FQNEAQ (reference sequence). V lost 0 bases, J lost 10 bases, and 16 bases lay in between. CDR3 sequence: CASSLAVSIGEEQFF. CDR3 in DNA: TGTGCCAGCAGCTTAGCTGTGTCTATTGGTGAGGAGCAGTTCTTC.

V gene TRBV27 combines with J gene TRBJ1-1, with D maybe TRBD1 (6 bases). CDR3 size: 12 residues. Germline V gives CDR1 MNHEY, CDR2 SMNVEV (reference sequence). V lost 7 bases to trimming and J lost 1 base, with 7 bases between them. The chain's CDR3 is CASKGGNTEAFF. CDR3 bases: TGTGCCAGCAAAGGGGGGAACACTGAAGCTTTCTTT.

The chain links TRBV30 to TRBJ1-2; the D gene is possibly TRBD1 (6 bases). Per the germline V gene, CDR1 is GTSNPN and CDR2 is SVGIG (reference sequence). V dropped 2 bases and J dropped 4 bases, with 8 bases sitting between them. There are 12 residues in the CDR3. CDR3 protein: CAWSKDSYGYTF. DNA of the CDR3: TGTGCCTGGAGTAAGGACAGCTATGGCTACACCTTC.

V and J are TRBV27 and TRBJ2-2, with D possibly matching TRBD1 (6 bases). V lost 3 bases, J lost 4 bases, and 12 bases lay in between. CDR3 length: 15 amino acids. The germline CDR1 and CDR2 sequences are MNHEY and SMNVEV (reference sequence). The CDR3 is CASSFSTGGTGELFF. The DNA for the CDR3 is TGTGCCAGCAGTTTTTCGACAGGAGGCACCGGGGAGCTGTTTTTT.

In DNA form, the CDR3 reads TGTGCCAGCAGCCCCTTAAGGGCAGGGGGTGCCGGGGAGCTGTTTTTT. This sequence encodes CASSPLRAGGAGELFF. The chain links TRBV5-6 to TRBJ2-2; 7 bases line up with TRBD1. This CDR3 contains 16 residues. Trimming cost V 4 bases and J 6 bases; bases outside gene matches: 12. Germline CDR1 is SGHDT and CDR2 is YYEEEE.

This clone occurred once. The genes are TRBV7-2 and TRBJ2-7; 13 nucleotides align to TRBD2. There are 15 residues in the CDR3. The germline V gene encodes CDR1 SGHTA and CDR2 FQGNSA. Losses at the gene ends were 3 bases for V and 3 bases for J; bases not matched to a gene: 2. In DNA, the CDR3 is TGTGCCAGCAGCTTTACTAGCGGGGGGGACTACGAGCAGTACTTC. Protein sequence: CASSFTSGGDYEQYF.

The chain recombines TRBV11-2 with TRBJ2-4; TRBD1 aligns across 8 bases. Germline trimming cut 0 bases from V and 0 bases from J; bases unmatched to any gene: 4. This CDR3 comprises 17 residues. CDR1 SGHAT and CDR2 FQNNGV come from the germline V gene. The CDR3 reads CASSLDRQGLAKNIQYF. DNA of the CDR3: TGTGCCAGCAGCTTAGATCGACAGGGGCTAGCCAAAAACATTCAGTACTTC.

The chain carries TRBV5-5 and TRBJ2-1; no reliable D call. The CDR3 is 15 amino acids. The V gene lost 0 bases and the J gene lost 0 bases, with 7 bases spanning the gap. The germline V gene has CDR1 SGHKS and CDR2 YYEKEE (reference sequence). The CDR3 DNA follows: TGTGCCAGCAGCTTGGCTCCGGGCTCCTACAATGAGCAGTTCTTC. The encoded protein is CASSLAPGSYNEQFF.

This clone was found a few times. This sequence joins TRBV4-3 and TRBJ1-2; D is perhaps TRBD1 (5 bases). Trimming took 0 bases from V and 7 from J, leaving 15 bases between them. Germline CDR1 and CDR2: LGHNA and YSLEER. The CDR3 has 15 residues. The CDR3 sequence is CASSQEKGTKGGYTF. The CDR3 DNA sequence: TGCGCCAGCAGCCAAGAGAAGGGGACCAAGGGTGGCTACACCTTC.

V and J are TRBV25-1 and TRBJ2-3, with no clear D. The germline CDR1 and CDR2 sequences are MGHDK and SYGVNS. Trimming took 3 bases from V and 2 from J, leaving 3 bases between them. There are 12 residues in the CDR3. The CDR3 region has the DNA TGTGCCAGCAGTGACACCACAGATACGCAGTATTTT. This codes for CASSDTTDTQYF.

The chain joins TRBV6-5 to TRBJ1-1; maybe TRBD1 (6 bases). Trimming took off 2 bases at V and 4 bases at J, with 11 bases between the two ends. The CDR3 length is 14 residues. The germline V gene encodes CDR1 MNHEY and CDR2 SVGAGI. CDR3 DNA: TGTGCCAGCAGTTACGGGCGCAGGGGCACTGAAGCTTTCTTT. As protein: CASSYGRRGTEAFF.

J is TRBJ2-6 and V is TRBV9; the D gene is possibly TRBD2 (6 bases). The CDR3 consists of 14 residues. V lost 5 bases to trimming and J lost 1 base, with 7 bases between them. Per germline, CDR1 SGDLS and CDR2 YYNGEE. CDR3 region: CASRGRSGANVLTF. The DNA for the CDR3 is TGTGCCAGCAGGGGGAGGTCTGGGGCCAACGTCCTGACTTTC.

The chain recombines TRBV4-3 with TRBJ2-2; D unclear. V lost 4 bases to trimming and J lost 0 bases, with 6 bases between them. Per the germline V gene, CDR1 is LGHNA and CDR2 is YSLEER. The CDR3 spans 14 residues. The CDR3 sequence is CASSRTANTGELFF. DNA of the CDR3: TGCGCCAGCAGCCGGACCGCGAACACCGGGGAGCTGTTTTTT.

This chain joins TRBV4-1 and TRBJ1-2; tentative D call: TRBD1 (5 bases). The CDR3 loop spans 14 amino acids. V shed 1 base and J shed 7 bases, with 13 bases lying between them. In germline, CDR1 is MGHRA, CDR2 YSYEKL. CDR3 region: CASSQVAGLSGYTF. The CDR3 nucleotides are TGCGCCAGCAGCCAAGTTGCGGGACTGAGTGGCTACACCTTC.

The chain links TRBV6-5 to TRBJ2-1; D gene uncertain. The CDR3 has 11 residues. The germline V and J ends were trimmed by 0 bases and 10 bases, with 4 bases remaining between them. Germline CDR1 reads MNHEY; CDR2 reads SVGAGI. The CDR3 spells CASSYSGEQFF. The CDR3 DNA sequence: TGTGCCAGCAGTTACTCAGGGGAGCAGTTCTTC.

The chain has TRBV11-2 and TRBJ1-1, with 8 positions matching TRBD1. CDR3 length: 13 residues. Germline V gene data show CDR1 as SGHAT and CDR2 as FQNNGV. Germline trimming cut 8 bases from V and 0 bases from J; bases unmatched to any gene: 2. The CDR3 reads CASGTGLNTEAFF. CDR3 nucleotide sequence: TGTGCCAGCGGGACAGGCTTGAACACTGAAGCTTTCTTT.